These 13 T cell receptor beta chains came from one sample sequenced in a study of T cell changes during pregnancy in multiple sclerosis. Profiling relied on immunoSEQ multiplex PCR, and the TCRdb table lists in-frame clones only, not all of them. The data contain 90,000 to 120,000 clones, 85% to 95% of them singletons. The material was peripheral blood, obtained in the third trimester of pregnancy. All receptors come from a female donor in good health, enrolled as a control in a pregnancy study.

The chain employs TRBV7-2 and TRBJ2-1; D unclear. Germline V gene sequence: CDR1 SGHTA, CDR2 FQGNSA. Trimming took off 1 base at V and 10 bases at J, with 8 bases between the two ends. The CDR3 runs 12 residues. The DNA of the CDR3 is TGTGCCAGCAGCTTAGGGGCGTCAGAGCAGTTCTTC. Translation gives CASSLGASEQFF.

The chain employs TRBV9 and TRBJ2-1; possible D gene TRBD1, 6 bases. Germline assignment: CDR1 SGDLS and CDR2 YYNGEE. V dropped 3 bases and J dropped 2 bases, with 9 bases sitting between them. There are 14 residues in the CDR3. The DNA for the CDR3 is TGTGCCAGCAGCGGCAGGGGCGCCTACAATGAGCAGTTCTTC. This codes for CASSGRGAYNEQFF.

The chain's CDR3 is CASSLNSRQEFSYEQYF. The CDR3 DNA follows: TGTGCCAGCAGCTTAAATTCACGACAGGAGTTCTCCTACGAGCAGTACTTC. V is TRBV7-2 and J is TRBJ2-7; D may be TRBD1 (6 bases). V was clipped by 2 bases and J by 0 bases, with 17 bases between them. This CDR3 spans 17 amino acids. Germline V gives CDR1 SGHTA, CDR2 FQGNSA.

In nucleotides, the CDR3 is TGTGCCAGCAGCCCTACTAGCACAGATACGCAGTATTTT. Translation gives CASSPTSTDTQYF. V is TRBV7-3 and J is TRBJ2-3; unclear D gene. The germline gives CDR1 SGHTA, CDR2 FQGTGA. There are 13 residues in the CDR3. Trimming removed 5 bases from V and 0 bases from J, with 6 bases in between.

The chain is built from TRBV11-3 and TRBJ1-1; TRBD1 matches 7 bases. Germline V gives CDR1 SGHNT, CDR2 YENEEA. This CDR3 is 14 amino acids long. V gave up 3 bases and J gave up 5 bases; unmatched junction bases: 6. The CDR3 bases are TGTGCCAGCAGCTTGACAGGGTTGGGGACTGAAGCTTTCTTT. It translates to CASSLTGLGTEAFF.

The V call is TRBV21-1, the J call TRBJ1-2. TRBV21-1 is a pseudogene. The CDR3 is 13 amino acids. CDR3 nucleotide sequence: TGTGCCAGCAGCAATTTTGGGAGGCATGGCTACACCTTC. As protein: CASSNFGRHGYTF.

As for this clone: At one end, the junction sequence differs from germline, possibly due to a read error. This chain links TRBV7-2 with TRBJ1-6; perhaps TRBD1 as D (5 bases). The CDR3 length is 17 residues. The V gene's germline CDR1 is SGHTA and CDR2 FQGNSA. This CDR3 is CASSQRRPGLDNSPPHF. CDR3 bases: TGTGCCAGCAGCCAGAGGCGCCCAGGGCTCGATAATTCACCCCCCCACTTT.

The rearrangement joins TRBV4-3 to TRBJ2-2; D may be TRBD1 (6 bases). This CDR3 is 15 amino acids long. CDR1 and CDR2 (germline): LGHNA, YSLEER. The germline V and J ends were trimmed by 1 base and 0 bases, with 6 bases remaining between them. The CDR3 nucleotides read TGCGCCAGCAGCCAAGGGACAGCGAACACCGGGGAGCTGTTTTTT. It encodes CASSQGTANTGELFF.

In this sample, this clone turned up once. This sequence joins TRBV4-3 and TRBJ1-2; D gene uncertain. The length of the CDR3 is 14 residues. Germline CDR1 is LGHNA and CDR2 is YSLEER. Trimming cost V 2 bases and J 2 bases, with 9 bases left between them. The CDR3 loop is CASSQSHHNYGYTF. The CDR3 DNA is TGCGCCAGCAGCCAAAGCCACCACAACTATGGCTACACCTTC.

The CDR3 DNA is TGCGCCAGCAGCGACAGAATGAGCTCCTACAATGAGCAGTTCTTC. It translates to CASSDRMSSYNEQFF. The genes are TRBV4-1 and TRBJ2-1, with a weak D call TRBD1 (5 bases). The CDR3 covers 15 residues. From germline, CDR1 is MGHRA and CDR2 YSYEKL. The germline V and J ends were trimmed by 5 bases and 0 bases, with 11 bases remaining between them.

This chain connects TRBV15 to TRBJ1-5; 8 bases agree with TRBD1. Per the germline V gene, CDR1 is LNHNV and CDR2 is YYDKDF (reference sequence). The ends lost 1 base at V and 5 bases at J; junction bases unmatched: 4. The CDR3 loop spans 15 amino acids. CDR3 in DNA: TGTGCCACCAGCAGAGGTCGACAGGGGCATCAGCCCCAGCATTTT. It codes for CATSRGRQGHQPQHF.

The V gene is TRBV25-1, the J gene TRBJ2-1; 12 bases map to TRBD2. The germline CDR1 and CDR2 sequences are MGHDK and SYGVNS. V was pared by 3 bases and J by 4 bases, with 4 bases of the junction left unmatched. The CDR3 is made up of 16 amino acids. The CDR3 DNA follows: TGTGCCAGCAGTGAGACTAGCGGGGGCCTTTACAATGAGCAGTTCTTC. Translating it yields CASSETSGGLYNEQFF.

A few counts support this clone. The CDR3 sequence: CAWRLGGRGTEAFF. The CDR3, as DNA: TGTGCCTGGAGGCTTGGCGGAAGAGGGACTGAAGCTTTCTTT. This chain links TRBV30 with TRBJ1-1; D is ambiguous. This CDR3 has 14 residues. Germline lookup yields CDR1 GTSNPN and CDR2 SVGIG (reference sequence). The ends were cut back, 3 bases at V and 5 bases at J, with 16 bases in the middle.